This T cell receptor beta chain is drawn from a study of T cell responses to AZD1222 COVID-19 vaccine. Repertoires were generated with immunoSEQ multiplex PCR, while TCRdb's copy carries only in-frame clones and drops some. Here the sample spans around 140,000 clones, approximately 93% being singletons. For this clone: Its antigen is undetermined.

Study-wide points: CD4 TCRs covered the whole spike, strongest at regions 160-218 and 743-854. The donor cohort was predominantly white British with a female majority, and clonal diversity may have been underestimated. Recipients of AZD1222 seropositive at baseline numbered only six or seven. Nearly half of the spike-specific TCRs reportedly recognize variant regions that carry no mutations.

Per the germline V gene, CDR1 is SGHAT and CDR2 is FQNNGV. V lost 3 bases, J lost 5 bases, and 7 bases stayed unmatched. This CDR3 contains 16 residues. The source material was peripheral blood, sampled after recovery from COVID-19. This receptor was obtained from an adult who had recovered from COVID-19. The chain employs TRBV11-2 and TRBJ2-7; the match to TRBD2 covers 13 bases. The CDR3 here is CASSFLGLAGVDEQYF. CDR3 bases: TGTGCCAGCAGCTTCCTCGGACTAGCGGGAGTCGACGAGCAGTACTTC.